This is a list of T cell receptor beta chains from one sample in a study of T cell repertoires in ileal Crohn's disease. Data came from immunoSEQ multiplex PCR; TCRdb stores just in-frame clones and leaves some out. The table includes 15,000 or so clones, around 78% detected once. The sequenced material came from ileal tissue. The receptors were sampled from an adult with Crohn's disease. The CDR3 runs from the conserved cysteine through the conserved F or W. Each record gives: V gene, clone size, D gene, J gene, CDR3 protein, CDR3 DNA. D genes are given only for firm matches. Size is omitted from some rows. Given values are once, few, many or a class for expanded clones.

V gene: TRBV11-2; clone size: -; D gene: -; J gene: TRBJ2-3; CDR3 protein: CASSFAPRPKVRRDTQYF; CDR3 DNA: TGTGCCAGCAGCTTTGCCCCTCGGCCCAAGGTCCGAAGAGATACGCAGTATTTT
V gene: TRBV28; clone size: -; D gene: -; J gene: TRBJ1-2; CDR3 protein: CASSPAGFYGYTF; CDR3 DNA: TGTGCCAGCAGTCCAGCCGGGTTCTATGGCTACACCTTC
V gene: TRBV7-2; clone size: -; D gene: TRBD2; J gene: TRBJ2-7; CDR3 protein: CASSLDREAEQYF; CDR3 DNA: TGTGCCAGCAGCTTAGATCGGGAGGCCGAGCAGTACTTC
V gene: TRBV7-2; clone size: -; D gene: TRBD2; J gene: TRBJ2-3; CDR3 protein: CASARGGSTDTQYF; CDR3 DNA: TGTGCCAGCGCTCGCGGGGGTAGCACAGATACGCAGTATTTT
V gene: TRBV7-9; clone size: -; D gene: -; J gene: TRBJ1-1; CDR3 protein: CASSSTGTEAFF; CDR3 DNA: TGTGCCAGCAGCTCCACCGGGACGGAAGCTTTCTTT
V gene: TRBV19; clone size: -; D gene: -; J gene: TRBJ2-7; CDR3 protein: CASSWRGDYEQYF; CDR3 DNA: TGTGCCAGTAGTTGGCGGGGAGATTACGAGCAGTACTTC
V gene: TRBV5-4; clone size: -; D gene: TRBD2; J gene: TRBJ2-7; CDR3 protein: CASSFGPSGRVAYEQYF; CDR3 DNA: TGTGCCAGCAGCTTTGGGCCTAGCGGGAGGGTAGCCTACGAGCAGTACTTC
V gene: TRBV20-1; clone size: few; D gene: -; J gene: TRBJ2-3; CDR3 protein: CSASIGDTQYF; CDR3 DNA: TGCAGTGCTAGTATCGGGGATACGCAGTATTTT
V gene: TRBV6-5; clone size: -; D gene: -; J gene: TRBJ1-1; CDR3 protein: CASSSRSAGEAFF; CDR3 DNA: TGTGCCAGCAGTTCCCGGTCCGCTGGGGAAGCTTTCTTT
V gene: TRBV27; clone size: -; D gene: TRBD2; J gene: TRBJ2-1; CDR3 protein: CASSPGGGRGYNEQFF; CDR3 DNA: TGTGCCAGCAGCCCCGGGGGGGGCCGGGGGTACAATGAGCAGTTCTTC
V gene: TRBV30; clone size: -; D gene: TRBD1; J gene: TRBJ1-5; CDR3 protein: CAWSSGQGNDQPQHF; CDR3 DNA: TGTGCCTGGAGCTCGGGACAGGGCAACGATCAGCCCCAGCATTTT
V gene: TRBV19; clone size: -; D gene: -; J gene: TRBJ1-6; CDR3 protein: CASKTGSSVGNSPLHF; CDR3 DNA: TGTGCCAGTAAAACAGGGAGTTCGGTCGGTAATTCACCCCTCCACTTT
V gene: TRBV5-1; clone size: -; D gene: TRBD1; J gene: TRBJ2-7; CDR3 protein: CASSPGTGMAYEQYF; CDR3 DNA: TGCGCCAGCAGCCCGGGGACAGGAATGGCCTACGAGCAGTACTTC
V gene: TRBV2; clone size: -; D gene: TRBD1; J gene: TRBJ1-5; CDR3 protein: CASSDRQGKNQPQHF; CDR3 DNA: TGTGCCAGCAGCGATCGACAGGGGAAAAATCAGCCCCAGCATTTT
V gene: TRBV7-2; clone size: -; D gene: TRBD1; J gene: TRBJ1-1; CDR3 protein: CASSSRQGTNTEAFF; CDR3 DNA: TGTGCCAGCAGCTCTAGACAGGGGACGAACACTGAAGCTTTCTTT
V gene: TRBV7-2; clone size: -; D gene: TRBD2; J gene: TRBJ2-1; CDR3 protein: CASSRGLAAGGEQFF; CDR3 DNA: TGTGCCAGCAGTCGCGGACTAGCTGCAGGTGGTGAGCAGTTCTTC
V gene: TRBV5-6; clone size: -; D gene: -; J gene: TRBJ2-1; CDR3 protein: CASSFGRGGRIGEQFF; CDR3 DNA: TGTGCCAGCAGCTTTGGTCGGGGCGGTCGTATTGGTGAGCAGTTCTTC
V gene: TRBV27; clone size: once; D gene: -; J gene: TRBJ1-2; CDR3 protein: CASSLSGRTPGSGGYTF; CDR3 DNA: TGTGCCAGCAGTTTATCGGGCCGCACTCCGGGGAGCGGTGGCTACACCTTC
V gene: TRBV10-3; clone size: -; D gene: -; J gene: TRBJ1-4; CDR3 protein: CAINTGREGELFF; CDR3 DNA: TGTGCCATCAACACCGGACGTGAAGGGGAACTGTTTTTT
V gene: TRBV6-6; clone size: few; D gene: -; J gene: TRBJ2-7; CDR3 protein: CASSYSPNLQQYF; CDR3 DNA: TGTGCCAGCAGTTACTCCCCAAATCTTCAGCAGTACTTC
V gene: TRBV6-5; clone size: -; D gene: -; J gene: TRBJ1-3; CDR3 protein: CASSFDRLSSGNTIYF; CDR3 DNA: TGTGCCAGCAGTTTCGACAGGCTCAGCTCTGGAAACACCATATATTTT
V gene: TRBV29-1; clone size: -; D gene: TRBD2; J gene: TRBJ2-5; CDR3 protein: CSVETLGVPGTNPQETQYF; CDR3 DNA: TGCAGCGTTGAAACTCTGGGGGTTCCCGGGACTAACCCCCAAGAGACCCAGTACTTC
V gene: TRBV5-6; clone size: once; D gene: -; J gene: TRBJ1-5; CDR3 protein: CASSFGRGADQPQHF; CDR3 DNA: TGTGCCAGCAGCTTTGGTCGGGGGGCGGATCAGCCCCAGCATTTT
V gene: TRBV18; clone size: -; D gene: TRBD1; J gene: TRBJ1-4; CDR3 protein: CASSSRTGGNEKLFF; CDR3 DNA: TGTGCCAGCTCCTCCCGAACAGGGGGGAATGAAAAACTGTTTTTT
V gene: TRBV30; clone size: -; D gene: -; J gene: TRBJ1-1; CDR3 protein: CAWTVNTEAFF; CDR3 DNA: TGTGCCTGGACAGTGAACACTGAAGCTTTCTTT
V gene: TRBV11-2; clone size: -; D gene: -; J gene: TRBJ2-4; CDR3 protein: CASSIQGPKNIQYF; CDR3 DNA: TGTGCCAGCAGCATCCAAGGGCCTAAAAACATTCAGTACTTC
V gene: TRBV2; clone size: once; D gene: TRBD2; J gene: TRBJ2-1; CDR3 protein: CASSVGLADNEQFF; CDR3 DNA: TGTGCCAGCTCCGTGGGACTAGCGGACAATGAGCAGTTCTTC
V gene: TRBV9; clone size: -; D gene: -; J gene: TRBJ2-5; CDR3 protein: CASSVGVVGETQYF; CDR3 DNA: TGTGCCAGCAGCGTAGGAGTAGTGGGGGAGACCCAGTACTTC
V gene: TRBV4-1; clone size: -; D gene: -; J gene: TRBJ2-1; CDR3 protein: CASSQVKLNEQFF; CDR3 DNA: TGCGCCAGCAGCCAAGTGAAGTTGAATGAGCAGTTCTTC
V gene: TRBV2; clone size: -; D gene: -; J gene: TRBJ2-7; CDR3 protein: CASSGSPIEQYF; CDR3 DNA: TGTGCCAGCAGTGGAAGCCCGATCGAGCAGTACTTC